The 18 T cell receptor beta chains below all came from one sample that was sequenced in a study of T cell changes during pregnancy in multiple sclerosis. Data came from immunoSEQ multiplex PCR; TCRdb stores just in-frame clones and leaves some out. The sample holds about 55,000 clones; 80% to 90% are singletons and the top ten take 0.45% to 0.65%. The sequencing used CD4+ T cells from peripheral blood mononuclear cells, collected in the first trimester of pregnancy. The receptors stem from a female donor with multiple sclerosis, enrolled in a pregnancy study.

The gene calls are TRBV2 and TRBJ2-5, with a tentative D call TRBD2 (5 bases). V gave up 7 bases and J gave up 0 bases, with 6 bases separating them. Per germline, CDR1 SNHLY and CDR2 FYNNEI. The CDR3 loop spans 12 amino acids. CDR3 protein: CASMRDQETQYF. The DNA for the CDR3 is TGTGCCAGCATGAGGGACCAAGAGACCCAGTACTTC.

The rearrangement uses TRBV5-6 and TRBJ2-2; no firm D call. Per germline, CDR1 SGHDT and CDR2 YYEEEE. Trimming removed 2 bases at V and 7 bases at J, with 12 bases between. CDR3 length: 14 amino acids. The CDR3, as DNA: TGTGCCAGCAGCTTTTTCCCTGTAGACGGGGAGCTGTTTTTT. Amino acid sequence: CASSFFPVDGELFF.

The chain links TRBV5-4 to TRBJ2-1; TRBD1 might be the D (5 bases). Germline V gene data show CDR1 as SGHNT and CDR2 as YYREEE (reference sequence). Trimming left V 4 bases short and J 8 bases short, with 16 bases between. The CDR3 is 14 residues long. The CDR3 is CASSEDTRQDEQFF. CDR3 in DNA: TGTGCCAGCAGCGAGGACACCCGGCAGGATGAGCAGTTCTTC.

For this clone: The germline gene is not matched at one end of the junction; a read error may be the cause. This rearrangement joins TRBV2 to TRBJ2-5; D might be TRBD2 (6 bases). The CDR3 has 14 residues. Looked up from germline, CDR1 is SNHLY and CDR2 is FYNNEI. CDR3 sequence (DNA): TGTGCCAGCAGTGATCTTAGCGGCCAAGGGACCCAGTACTTC. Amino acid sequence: CASSDLSGQGTQYF. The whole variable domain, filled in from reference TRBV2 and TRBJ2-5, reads EPEVTQTPSHQVTQMGQEVILRCVPISNHLYFYWYRQILGQKVEFLVSFYNNEISEKSEIFDDQFSVERPDGSNFTLKIRSTKLEDSAMYFCASSDLSGQGTQYFGPGTRLLVL.

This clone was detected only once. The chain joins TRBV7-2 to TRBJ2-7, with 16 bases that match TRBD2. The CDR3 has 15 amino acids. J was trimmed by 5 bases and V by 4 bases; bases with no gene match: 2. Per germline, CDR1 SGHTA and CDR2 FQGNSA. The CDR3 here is CASSWGLAGGDEQYF. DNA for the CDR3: TGTGCCAGCAGCTGGGGACTAGCGGGAGGGGACGAGCAGTACTTC. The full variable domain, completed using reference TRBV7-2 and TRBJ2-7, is GAGVSQSPSNKVTEKGKDVELRCDPISGHTALYWYRQSLGQGLEFLIYFQGNSAPDKSGLPSDRFSAERTGGSVSTLTIQRTQQEDSAVYLCASSWGLAGGDEQYFGPGTRLTVT.

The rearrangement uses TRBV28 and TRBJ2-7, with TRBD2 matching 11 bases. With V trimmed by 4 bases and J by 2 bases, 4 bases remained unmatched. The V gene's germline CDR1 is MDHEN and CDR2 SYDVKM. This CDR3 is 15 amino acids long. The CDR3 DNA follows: TGTGCCAGCAGTTCCGGGACTAGCGGAACCTACGAGCAGTACTTC. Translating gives CASSSGTSGTYEQYF.

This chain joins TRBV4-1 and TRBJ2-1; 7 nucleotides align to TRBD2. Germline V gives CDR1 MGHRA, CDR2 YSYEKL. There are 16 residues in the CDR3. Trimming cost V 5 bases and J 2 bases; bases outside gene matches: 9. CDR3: CASSDLRDYPYNEQFF. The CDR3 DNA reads TGCGCCAGCAGCGACCTCCGGGACTACCCCTACAATGAGCAGTTCTTC.

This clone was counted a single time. The CDR3 loop reads CASSYGGRSGNTIYF. CDR3 DNA: TGTGCCAGCAGTTACGGGGGCCGGTCTGGAAACACCATATATTTT. The chain is built from TRBV6-5 and TRBJ1-3; tentatively, D is TRBD1 (6 bases). The CDR3 runs to 15 residues. V was cut by 2 bases and J by 1 base, with 9 bases left in between. CDR1 is MNHEY and CDR2 is SVGAGI in the germline V gene.

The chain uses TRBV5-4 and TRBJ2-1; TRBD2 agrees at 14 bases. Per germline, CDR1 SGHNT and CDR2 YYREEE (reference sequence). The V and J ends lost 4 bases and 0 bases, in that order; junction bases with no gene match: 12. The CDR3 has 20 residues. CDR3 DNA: TGTGCCAGCAGCCCTGGGGGACTAGCGGGGGCACCCGGCTCCTACAATGAGCAGTTCTTC. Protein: CASSPGGLAGAPGSYNEQFF.

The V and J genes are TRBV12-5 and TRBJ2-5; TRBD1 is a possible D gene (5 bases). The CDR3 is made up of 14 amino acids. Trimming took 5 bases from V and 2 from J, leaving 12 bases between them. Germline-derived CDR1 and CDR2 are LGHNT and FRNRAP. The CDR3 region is CASGSAGFQETQYF. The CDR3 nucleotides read TGTGCTAGTGGTAGTGCAGGGTTTCAAGAGACCCAGTACTTC.

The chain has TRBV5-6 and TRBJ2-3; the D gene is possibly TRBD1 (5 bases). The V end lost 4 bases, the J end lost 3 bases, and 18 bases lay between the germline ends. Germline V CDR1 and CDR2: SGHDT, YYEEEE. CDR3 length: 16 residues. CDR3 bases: TGTGCCAGCAGCCGAGCAGGGCAGGCTTGGACAGATACGCAGTATTTT. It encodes CASSRAGQAWTDTQYF.

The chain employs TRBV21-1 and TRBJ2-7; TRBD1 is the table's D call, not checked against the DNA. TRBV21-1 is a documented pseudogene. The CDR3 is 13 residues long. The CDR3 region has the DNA TGTGCCAGTTCCGGGACAGGCAACTACGAGCAGTACTTC. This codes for CASSGTGNYEQYF.

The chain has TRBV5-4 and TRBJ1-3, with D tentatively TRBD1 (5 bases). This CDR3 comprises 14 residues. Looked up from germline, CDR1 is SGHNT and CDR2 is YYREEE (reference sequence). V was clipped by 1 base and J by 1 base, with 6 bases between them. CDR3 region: CASSLRGSGNTIYF. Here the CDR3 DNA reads TGTGCCAGCAGCTTGAGGGGATCTGGAAACACCATATATTTT.

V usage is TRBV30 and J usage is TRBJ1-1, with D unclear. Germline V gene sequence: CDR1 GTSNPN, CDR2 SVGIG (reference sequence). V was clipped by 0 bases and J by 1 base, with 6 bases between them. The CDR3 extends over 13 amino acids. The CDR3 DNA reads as TGTGCCTGGAGTGTAGCCACGAACACTGAAGCTTTCTTT. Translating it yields CAWSVATNTEAFF. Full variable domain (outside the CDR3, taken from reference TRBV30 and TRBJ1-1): SQTIHQWPATLVQPVGSPLSLECTVEGTSNPNLYWYRQAAGRGLQLLFYSVGIGQISSEVPQNLSASRPQDRQFILSSKKLLLSDSGFYLCAWSVATNTEAFFGQGTRLTVV.

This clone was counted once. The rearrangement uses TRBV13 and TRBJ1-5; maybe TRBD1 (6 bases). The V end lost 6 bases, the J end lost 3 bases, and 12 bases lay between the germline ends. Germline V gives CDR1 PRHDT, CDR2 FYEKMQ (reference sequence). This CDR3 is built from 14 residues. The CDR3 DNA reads TGTGCCAGCAGTCTAGGGGGTATCAATCAGCCCCAGCATTTT. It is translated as CASSLGGINQPQHF.

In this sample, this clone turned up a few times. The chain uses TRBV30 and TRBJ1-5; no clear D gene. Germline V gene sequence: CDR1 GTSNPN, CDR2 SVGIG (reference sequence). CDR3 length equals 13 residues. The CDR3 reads CAMAGEANQPQHF. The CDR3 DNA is TGTGCGATGGCCGGGGAGGCCAATCAGCCCCAGCATTTT. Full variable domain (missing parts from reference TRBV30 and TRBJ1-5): SQTIHQWPATLVQPVGSPLSLECTVEGTSNPNLYWYRQAAGRGLQLLFYSVGIGQISSEVPQNLSASRPQDRQFILSSKKLLLSDSGFYLCAMAGEANQPQHFGDGTRLSIL.

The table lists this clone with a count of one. This chain's CDR3 is CASSVALGAVELFF. For the CDR3, the DNA is TGTGCCAGCAGCGTAGCTTTGGGGGCCGTGGAGCTGTTTTTT. The V gene is TRBV9, the J gene TRBJ2-2, with D possibly matching TRBD1 (6 bases). Trimming shortened V by 0 bases and J by 10 bases, and 13 bases separated the two germline ends. This CDR3 contains 14 residues. The germline gives CDR1 SGDLS, CDR2 YYNGEE.

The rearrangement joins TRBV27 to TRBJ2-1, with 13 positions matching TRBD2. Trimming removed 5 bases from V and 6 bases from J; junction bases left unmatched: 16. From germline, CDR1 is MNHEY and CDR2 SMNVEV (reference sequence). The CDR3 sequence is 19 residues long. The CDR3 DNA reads TGTGCCAGCAGTCCTCGGACTAGCGGGAGCCCCGGGCGTGGCAATGAGCAGTTCTTC. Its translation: CASSPRTSGSPGRGNEQFF.